The next 13 T cell receptor beta chains were all read from a single sample in a study of T cell responses to AZD1222 COVID-19 vaccine. Here immunoSEQ multiplex PCR was the method, and the copy in TCRdb shows in-frame clones only, minus some. The profile covers about 140,000 clones, with about nine tenths appearing a single time and about 3.5% taken by the ten largest. Source: peripheral blood, taken on day 0 of AZD1222 vaccination. The receptors derive from an adult in good health.

The V gene is TRBV19, the J gene TRBJ2-1; the D gene could be TRBD1 or TRBD2 (5 bases each). Germline V gives CDR1 LNHDA, CDR2 SQIVND (reference sequence). This CDR3 contains 16 residues. V gave up 6 bases and J gave up 0 bases, with 15 bases separating them. The CDR3 sequence is CASSLDRTSSYNEQFF. The CDR3, as DNA: TGTGCCAGTAGCCTAGACAGAACTAGCTCCTACAATGAGCAGTTCTTC.

The V and J genes are TRBV23-1 and TRBJ2-5; TRBD2 might be the D (6 bases). TRBV23-1 is an ORF; its function is uncertain. The V end lost 4 bases, the J end lost 4 bases, and 34 bases lay between the germline ends. This CDR3 comprises 21 residues. CDR3 nucleotides: TGCGCCAGCAGTCCCTCCTTGGGCGGAGTGGGAGGCAAGGGGATGGGAGAGACCCAGTACTTC. This translates into CASSPSLGGVGGKGMGETQYF.

The V gene is TRBV5-1, the J gene TRBJ2-3; 7 bases match TRBD1. Losses at the gene ends were 4 bases for V and 2 bases for J; bases not matched to a gene: 7. Germline lookup yields CDR1 SGHRS and CDR2 YFSETQ. The CDR3 is 15 amino acids. This CDR3 reads CASSPGQADTDTQYF. CDR3 DNA: TGCGCCAGCAGCCCCGGACAGGCCGACACAGATACGCAGTATTTT.

The CDR3 spells CAWSPNTGELFF. The CDR3 nucleotides read TGTGCCTGGTCTCCGAACACCGGGGAGCTGTTTTTT. The chain links TRBV30 to TRBJ2-2; D ambiguous. CDR1 is GTSNPN and CDR2 is SVGIG in the germline V gene (reference sequence). Trimming left V 5 bases short and J 0 bases short, with 4 bases between. The CDR3 consists of 12 residues.

The chain is built from TRBV4-1 and TRBJ2-1; 10 bases match TRBD2. The germline V gene has CDR1 MGHRA and CDR2 YSYEKL. J was trimmed by 9 bases and V by 0 bases; bases with no gene match: 5. The CDR3 covers 15 residues. The CDR3 DNA follows: TGCGCCAGCAGCCAAGAAGGGACTAGCGATGCTGAGCAGTTCTTC. Protein: CASSQEGTSDAEQFF.

CDR3 bases: TGTGCCAGCAGCCCGGGGACAGCAACTAATGAAAAACTGTTTTTT. Amino acid sequence: CASSPGTATNEKLFF. The V gene is TRBV9, the J gene TRBJ1-4; 7 positions agree with TRBD1. There are 15 residues in the CDR3. V gave up 4 bases and J gave up 0 bases; unmatched junction bases: 3. Germline values: CDR1 SGDLS, CDR2 YYNGEE.

This chain uses TRBV6-5 with TRBJ1-2, with D possibly being TRBD1 (6 bases). The CDR3 sequence is 14 residues long. The V and J ends lost 5 bases and 4 bases respectively, with 14 bases between them. Germline V CDR1 and CDR2: MNHEY, SVGAGI. The CDR3 DNA sequence: TGTGCCAGCAGTCTGAGAGGACAGAGCTATGGCTACACCTTC. The encoded protein is CASSLRGQSYGYTF.

V and J are TRBV5-4 and TRBJ1-2; TRBD1 matches 8 bases. Germline-derived CDR1 and CDR2 are SGHNT and YYREEE (reference sequence). V gave up 0 bases and J gave up 8 bases; unmatched junction bases: 6. The CDR3 extends over 14 amino acids. CDR3 DNA: TGTGCCAGCAGCTTGGATTGGACAGGGACGGGCTACACCTTC. Translated, it gives CASSLDWTGTGYTF.

The chain links TRBV18 to TRBJ2-5; TRBD2 might be the D (6 bases). Trimming took 0 bases from V and 3 from J, leaving 8 bases between them. Germline V gene sequence: CDR1 KGHSH, CDR2 LQKENI. This CDR3 comprises 14 residues. The CDR3 DNA is TGTGCCAGCTCACCACCAACGGGGGAAGAGACCCAGTACTTC. This sequence encodes CASSPPTGEETQYF.

The chain links TRBV2 to TRBJ2-1; possibly TRBD2 for D (6 bases). The V end was cut by 6 bases, the J end by 10 bases, with 13 bases between. The germline gives CDR1 SNHLY, CDR2 FYNNEI. The CDR3 consists of 12 residues. This CDR3 reads CASSPGGFEQFF. The CDR3 nucleotides are TGTGCCAGCAGCCCCGGGGGTTTCGAGCAGTTCTTC.

The chain uses TRBV11-2 and TRBJ2-3, with 8 bases fitting TRBD2. This CDR3 has 14 residues. Germline V gene lookup returns CDR1 SGHAT and CDR2 FQNNGV. J lost 1 base, V lost 6 bases, and 3 bases had no gene match. The CDR3 nucleotides read TGTGCCAGCAGGTCGGGGGGGGGCACAGATACGCAGTATTTT. Translating it yields CASRSGGGTDTQYF.

The chain recombines TRBV7-3 with TRBJ2-1; 7 bases are a match to TRBD2. Germline loops: CDR1 SGHTA, CDR2 FQGTGA. This CDR3 has 14 amino acids. V shed 1 base, J shed 10 bases, and the junction held 7 bases outside the gene matches. CDR3 amino acids: CASSLIGEGGEQFF. Written as DNA, the CDR3 is TGTGCCAGCAGCTTAATCGGGGAGGGCGGGGAGCAGTTCTTC.

This clone was counted a few times. This chain links TRBV10-2 with TRBJ1-5; D possibly corresponds to TRBD1 (6 bases). The CDR3 is 14 residues long. Germline lookup yields CDR1 WSHSY and CDR2 SAAADI. Trimming removed 5 bases at V and 4 bases at J, with 12 bases between. The CDR3 reads CASSKQGQNQPQHF. In DNA, the CDR3 is TGCGCCAGCAGTAAACAGGGTCAGAATCAGCCCCAGCATTTT.